What follows describes a single TCR beta chain. Its antigen is not known. Amplified TCR beta CDR3 regions came from RNA transcripts. In the first-round RT-PCR of the TCR CDR3, the HTBI primer set was used. TCRdb fed the multiplex PCR reads into MiXCR, producing one record per CDR3 protein. This table holds fewer than 750,000 distinct CDR3 sequences, 14% to 15% found once. The PBMCs studied were ones that came from about 10 ml fresh peripheral blood. The source of the sample is a study of T cells in Graves' hyperthyroidism and ophthalmopathy. Study outcomes and limitations: Classification by a 13 V-J model distinguished ophthalmopathy from stable hyperthyroidism.

Sequenced: blood. The sequence derives from a woman aged 35 to 49 with Graves' ophthalmopathy.

CDR3 DNA sequence: TGTGCCAGCAGTCCGACAGGGGGTTCGGTCTATGGCTACACCTTC. This sequence encodes CASSPTGGSVYGYTF. The chain links TRBV6-1 to TRBJ1-2, with 9 bases identical to TRBD1. Germline CDR1 MNHNS, CDR2 SASEGT. V dropped 5 bases and J dropped 4; count of bases not matched to a gene: 8. The CDR3 contains 15 residues.